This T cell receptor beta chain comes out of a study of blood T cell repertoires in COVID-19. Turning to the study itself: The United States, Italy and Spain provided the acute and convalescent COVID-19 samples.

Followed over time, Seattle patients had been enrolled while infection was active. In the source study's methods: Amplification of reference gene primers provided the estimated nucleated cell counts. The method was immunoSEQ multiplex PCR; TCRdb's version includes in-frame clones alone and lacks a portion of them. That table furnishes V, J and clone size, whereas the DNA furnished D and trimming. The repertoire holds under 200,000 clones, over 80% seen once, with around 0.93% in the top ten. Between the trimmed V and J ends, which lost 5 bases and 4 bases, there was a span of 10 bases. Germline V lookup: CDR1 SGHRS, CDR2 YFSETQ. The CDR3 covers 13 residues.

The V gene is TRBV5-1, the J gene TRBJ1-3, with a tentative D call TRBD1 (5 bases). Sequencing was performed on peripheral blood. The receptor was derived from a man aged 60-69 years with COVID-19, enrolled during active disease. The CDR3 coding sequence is TGCGCCAGCAGGGACCAGGGAGGAAACACCATATATTTT. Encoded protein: CASRDQGGNTIYF.